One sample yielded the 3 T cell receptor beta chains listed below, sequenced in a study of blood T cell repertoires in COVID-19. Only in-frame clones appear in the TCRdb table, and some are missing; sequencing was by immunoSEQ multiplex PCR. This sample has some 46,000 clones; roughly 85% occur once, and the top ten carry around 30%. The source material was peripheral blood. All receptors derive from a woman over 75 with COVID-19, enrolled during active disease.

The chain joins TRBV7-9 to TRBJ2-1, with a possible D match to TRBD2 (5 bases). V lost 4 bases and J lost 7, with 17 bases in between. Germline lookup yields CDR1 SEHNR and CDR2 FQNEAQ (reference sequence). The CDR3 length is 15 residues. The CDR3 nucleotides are TGTGCCAGCAGCTCCCGGGCCCTCTCGGGGAATGAGCAGTTCTTC. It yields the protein CASSSRALSGNEQFF. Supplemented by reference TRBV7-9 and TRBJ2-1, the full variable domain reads DTGVSQNPRHKITKRGQNVTFRCDPISEHNRLYWYRQTLGQGPEFLTYFQNEAQLEKSRLLSDRFSAERPKGSFSTLEIQRTEQGDSAMYLCASSSRALSGNEQFFGPGTRLTVL.

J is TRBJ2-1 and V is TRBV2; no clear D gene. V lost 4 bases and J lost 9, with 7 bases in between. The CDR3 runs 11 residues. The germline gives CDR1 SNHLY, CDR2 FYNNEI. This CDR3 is CASSAHGEQFF. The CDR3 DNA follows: TGTGCCAGCAGTGCCCACGGTGAGCAGTTCTTC.

CDR3 region: CASRLSWGGEAFF. The CDR3 bases are TGTGCCAGCAGACTTTCTTGGGGGGGTGAAGCTTTCTTT. The chain has TRBV2 and TRBJ1-1; TRBD1 might be the D (5 bases). Germline CDR1 reads SNHLY; CDR2 reads FYNNEI. The V end was cut by 6 bases, the J end by 7 bases, with 15 bases between. The CDR3 has 13 amino acids. The full variable domain, rest sourced from reference TRBV2 and TRBJ1-1, is EPEVTQTPSHQVTQMGQEVILRCVPISNHLYFYWYRQILGQKVEFLVSFYNNEISEKSEIFDDQFSVERPDGSNFTLKIRSTKLEDSAMYFCASRLSWGGEAFFGQGTRLTVV.